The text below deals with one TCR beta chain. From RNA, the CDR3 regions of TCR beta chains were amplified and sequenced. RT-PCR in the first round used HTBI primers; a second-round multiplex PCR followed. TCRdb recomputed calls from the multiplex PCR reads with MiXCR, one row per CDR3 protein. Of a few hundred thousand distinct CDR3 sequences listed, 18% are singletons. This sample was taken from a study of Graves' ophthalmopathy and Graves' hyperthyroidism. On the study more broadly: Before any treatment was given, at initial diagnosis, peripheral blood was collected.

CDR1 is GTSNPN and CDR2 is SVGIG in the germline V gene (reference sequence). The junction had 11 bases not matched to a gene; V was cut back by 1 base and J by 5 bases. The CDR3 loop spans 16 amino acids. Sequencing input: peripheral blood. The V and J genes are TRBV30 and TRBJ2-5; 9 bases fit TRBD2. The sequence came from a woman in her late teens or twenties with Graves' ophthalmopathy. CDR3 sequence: CAWSALKRGARETQYF. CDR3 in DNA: TGTGCCTGGAGTGCCCTTAAGCGGGGGGCGCGGGAGACCCAGTACTTC.